This TCR beta chain was identified in a study of tumor and adjacent non-tumor tissue in lung cancer. No cell sorting was done before RNA was extracted from the tissue. The library came from three nested PCR rounds adapted from ARM-PCR protocols. A single record per CDR3 protein comes from TCRdb applying MiXCR to the multiplex PCR reads. The sample has under 140,000 distinct CDR3 sequences, over 70% seen once. The CDR3 is made up of 16 amino acids. The germline V gene has CDR1 SGHNT and CDR2 YENEEA. Concerning this clonotype itself: Since the CDR3 does not end with the conserved phenylalanine or tryptophan, this likely comes from a read error.

The chain is built from TRBV11-3 and TRBJ2-1; tentative D call: TRBD2 (7 bases). This TCR was sampled from a man between 65 and 80 years old with non-small cell lung cancer. What was sequenced was lung tumor tissue. CDR3 residues: CVSCLDPTGGRGEQFL. DNA of the CDR3: TGTGTCAGCTGCTTAGATCCCACGGGGGGCAGGGGTGAGCAGTTCTTA.